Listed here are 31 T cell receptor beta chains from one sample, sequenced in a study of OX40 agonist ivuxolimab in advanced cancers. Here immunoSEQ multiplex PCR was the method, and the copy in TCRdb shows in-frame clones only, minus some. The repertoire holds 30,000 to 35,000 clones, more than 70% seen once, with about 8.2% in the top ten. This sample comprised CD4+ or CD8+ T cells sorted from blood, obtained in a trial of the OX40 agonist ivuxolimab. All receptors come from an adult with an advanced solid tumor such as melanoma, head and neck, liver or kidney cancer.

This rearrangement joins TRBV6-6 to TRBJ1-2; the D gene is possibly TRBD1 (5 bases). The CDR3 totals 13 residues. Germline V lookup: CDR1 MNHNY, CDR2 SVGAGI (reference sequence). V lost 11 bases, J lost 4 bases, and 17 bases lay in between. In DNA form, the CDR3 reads TGTGCCGGGCGACATGGGGACGGCTATGGCTACACCTTC. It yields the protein CAGRHGDGYGYTF.

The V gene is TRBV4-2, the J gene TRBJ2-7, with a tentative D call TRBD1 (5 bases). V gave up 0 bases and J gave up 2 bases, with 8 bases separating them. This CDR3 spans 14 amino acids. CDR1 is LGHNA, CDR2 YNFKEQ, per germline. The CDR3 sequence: CASSQDLGPYEQYF. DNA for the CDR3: TGTGCCAGCAGCCAAGATTTGGGGCCCTACGAGCAGTACTTC.

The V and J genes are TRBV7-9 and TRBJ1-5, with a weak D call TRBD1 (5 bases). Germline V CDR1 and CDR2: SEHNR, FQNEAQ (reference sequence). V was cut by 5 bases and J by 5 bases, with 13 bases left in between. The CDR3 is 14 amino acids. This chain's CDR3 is CASSRVGDDQPQHF. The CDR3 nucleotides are TGTGCCAGCAGCCGCGTGGGGGACGATCAGCCCCAGCATTTT. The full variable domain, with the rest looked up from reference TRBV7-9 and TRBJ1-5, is DTGVSQNPRHKITKRGQNVTFRCDPISEHNRLYWYRQTLGQGPEFLTYFQNEAQLEKSRLLSDRFSAERPKGSFSTLEIQRTEQGDSAMYLCASSRVGDDQPQHFGDGTRLSIL.

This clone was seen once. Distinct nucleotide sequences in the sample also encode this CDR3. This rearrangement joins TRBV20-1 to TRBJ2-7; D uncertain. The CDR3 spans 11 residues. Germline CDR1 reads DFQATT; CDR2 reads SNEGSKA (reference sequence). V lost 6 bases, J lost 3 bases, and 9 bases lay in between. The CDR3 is CSASAHYEQYF. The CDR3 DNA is TGCAGTGCCTCAGCTCACTACGAGCAGTACTTC.

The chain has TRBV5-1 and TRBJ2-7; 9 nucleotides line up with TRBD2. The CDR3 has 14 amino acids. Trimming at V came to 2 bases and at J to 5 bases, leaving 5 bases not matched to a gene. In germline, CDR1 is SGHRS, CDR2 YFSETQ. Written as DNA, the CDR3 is TGCGCCAGCAGCTTCGGACTAGCGATTGACGAGCAGTACTTC. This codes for CASSFGLAIDEQYF.

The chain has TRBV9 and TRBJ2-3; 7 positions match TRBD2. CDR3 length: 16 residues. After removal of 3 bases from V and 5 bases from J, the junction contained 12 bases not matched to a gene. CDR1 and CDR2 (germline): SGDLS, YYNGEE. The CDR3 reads CASSGEQAGLGDTQYF. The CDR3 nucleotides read TGTGCCAGCAGCGGGGAACAAGCGGGATTGGGAGATACGCAGTATTTT.

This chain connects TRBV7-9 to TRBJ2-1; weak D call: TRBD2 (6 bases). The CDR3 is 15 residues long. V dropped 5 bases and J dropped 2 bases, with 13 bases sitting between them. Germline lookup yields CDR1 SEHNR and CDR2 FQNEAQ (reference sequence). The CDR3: CASSARLATYNEQFF. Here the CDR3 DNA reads TGTGCCAGCAGCGCCCGTCTAGCGACCTACAATGAGCAGTTCTTC.

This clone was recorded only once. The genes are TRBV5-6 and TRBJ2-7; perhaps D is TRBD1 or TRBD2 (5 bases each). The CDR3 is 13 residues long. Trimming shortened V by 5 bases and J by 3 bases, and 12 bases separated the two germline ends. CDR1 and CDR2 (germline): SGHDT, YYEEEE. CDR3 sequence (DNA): TGTGCCAGCAGGGGGACGAGAGACTACGAGCAGTACTTC. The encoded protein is CASRGTRDYEQYF.

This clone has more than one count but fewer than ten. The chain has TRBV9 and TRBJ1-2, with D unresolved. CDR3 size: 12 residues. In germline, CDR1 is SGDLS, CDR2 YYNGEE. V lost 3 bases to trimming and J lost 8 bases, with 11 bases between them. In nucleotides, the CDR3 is TGTGCCAGCAGCGGAGACCCGGGGGGCTACACCTTC. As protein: CASSGDPGGYTF.

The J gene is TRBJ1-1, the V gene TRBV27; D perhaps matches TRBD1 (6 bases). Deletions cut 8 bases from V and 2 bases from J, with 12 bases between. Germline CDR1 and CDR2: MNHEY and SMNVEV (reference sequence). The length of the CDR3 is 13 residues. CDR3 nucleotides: TGTGCCAGCGGATACAGGGTCAACACTGAAGCTTTCTTT. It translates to CASGYRVNTEAFF.

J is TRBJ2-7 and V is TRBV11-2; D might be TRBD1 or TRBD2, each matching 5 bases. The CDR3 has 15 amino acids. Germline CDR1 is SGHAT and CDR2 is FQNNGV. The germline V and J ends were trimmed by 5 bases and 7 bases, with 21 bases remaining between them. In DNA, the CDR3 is TGTGCCAGCAGCCCGGCTCCGGGACGAAGAGGAGAGCAGTACTTC. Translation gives CASSPAPGRRGEQYF.

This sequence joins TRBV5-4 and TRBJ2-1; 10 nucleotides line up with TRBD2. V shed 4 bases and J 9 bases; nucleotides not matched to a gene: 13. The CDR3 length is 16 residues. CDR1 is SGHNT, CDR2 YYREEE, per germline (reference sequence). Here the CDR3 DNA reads TGTGCCAGCAGCCCCCGGGGGAGCGGGAGGGGGGGTGAGCAGTTCTTC. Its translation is CASSPRGSGRGGEQFF.

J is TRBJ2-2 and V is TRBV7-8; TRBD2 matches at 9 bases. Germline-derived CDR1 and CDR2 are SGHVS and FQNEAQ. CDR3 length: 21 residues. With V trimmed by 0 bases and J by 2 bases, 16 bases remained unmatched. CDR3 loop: CASSLARVSQVAGVNTGELFF. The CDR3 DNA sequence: TGTGCCAGCAGCTTAGCCAGAGTGTCGCAAGTAGCGGGGGTCAACACCGGGGAGCTGTTTTTT. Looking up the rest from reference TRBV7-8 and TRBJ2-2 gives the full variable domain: GAGVSQSPRYKVAKRGQDVALRCDPISGHVSLFWYQQALGQGPEFLTYFQNEAQLDKSGLPSDRFFAERPEGSVSTLKIQRTQQEDSAVYLCASSLARVSQVAGVNTGELFFGEGSRLTVL.

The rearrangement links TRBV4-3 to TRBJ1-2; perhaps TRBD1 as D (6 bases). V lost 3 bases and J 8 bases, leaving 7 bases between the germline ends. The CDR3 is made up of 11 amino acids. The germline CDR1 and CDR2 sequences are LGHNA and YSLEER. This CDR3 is CASSQGAGYTF. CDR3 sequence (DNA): TGCGCCAGCAGCCAGGGGGCAGGCTACACCTTC.

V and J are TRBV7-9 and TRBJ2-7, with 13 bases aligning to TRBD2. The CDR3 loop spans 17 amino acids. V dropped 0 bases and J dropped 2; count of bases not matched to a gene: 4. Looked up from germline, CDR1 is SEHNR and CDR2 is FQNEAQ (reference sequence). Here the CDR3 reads CASSLASGTSGAYEQYF. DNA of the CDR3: TGTGCCAGCAGCTTAGCGTCTGGGACTAGCGGGGCCTACGAGCAGTACTTC.

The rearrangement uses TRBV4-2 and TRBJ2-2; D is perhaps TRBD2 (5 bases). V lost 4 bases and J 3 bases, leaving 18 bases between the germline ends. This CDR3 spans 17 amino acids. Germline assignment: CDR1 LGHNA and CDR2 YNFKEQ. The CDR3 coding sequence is TGTGCCAGCAGCCGGGCCTCGTGGGAGCGAGACACCGGGGAGCTGTTTTTT. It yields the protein CASSRASWERDTGELFF.

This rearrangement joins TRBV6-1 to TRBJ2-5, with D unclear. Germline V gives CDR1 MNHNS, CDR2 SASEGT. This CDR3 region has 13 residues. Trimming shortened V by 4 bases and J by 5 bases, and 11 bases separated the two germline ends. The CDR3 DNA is TGTGCCAGCAGTGTTTTGGACCCCGAGACCCAGTACTTC. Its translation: CASSVLDPETQYF.

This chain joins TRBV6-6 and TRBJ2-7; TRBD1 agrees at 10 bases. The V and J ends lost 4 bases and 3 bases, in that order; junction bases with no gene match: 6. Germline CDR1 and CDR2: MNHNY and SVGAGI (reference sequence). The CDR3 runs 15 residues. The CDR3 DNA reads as TGTGCCAGCAGTTCCCCCGGGACAGGGGACTACGAGCAGTACTTC. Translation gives CASSSPGTGDYEQYF.

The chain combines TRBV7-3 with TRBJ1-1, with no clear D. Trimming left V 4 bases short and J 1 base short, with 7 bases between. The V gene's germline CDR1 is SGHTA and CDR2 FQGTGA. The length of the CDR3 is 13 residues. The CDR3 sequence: CASSSGRNTEAFF. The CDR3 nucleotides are TGTGCCAGCAGCTCCGGGAGGAACACTGAAGCTTTCTTT.

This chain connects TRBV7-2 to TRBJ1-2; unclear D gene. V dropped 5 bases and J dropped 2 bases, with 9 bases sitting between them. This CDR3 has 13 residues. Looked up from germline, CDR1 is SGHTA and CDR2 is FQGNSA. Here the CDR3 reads CASSPSGNYGYTF. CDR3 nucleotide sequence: TGTGCCAGCAGCCCCTCCGGGAACTATGGCTACACCTTC.

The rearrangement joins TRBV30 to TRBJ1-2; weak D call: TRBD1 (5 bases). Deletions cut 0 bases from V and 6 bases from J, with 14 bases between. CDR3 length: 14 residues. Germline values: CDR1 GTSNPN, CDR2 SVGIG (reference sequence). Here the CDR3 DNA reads TGTGCCTGGAGTGTAACGGGCAGGGACCATGGCTACACCTTC. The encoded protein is CAWSVTGRDHGYTF.

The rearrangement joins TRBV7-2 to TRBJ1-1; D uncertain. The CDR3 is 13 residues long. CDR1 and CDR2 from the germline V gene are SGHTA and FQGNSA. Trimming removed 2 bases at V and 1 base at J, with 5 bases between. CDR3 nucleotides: TGTGCCAGCAGCTTAAACCAGAACACTGAAGCTTTCTTT. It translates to CASSLNQNTEAFF.

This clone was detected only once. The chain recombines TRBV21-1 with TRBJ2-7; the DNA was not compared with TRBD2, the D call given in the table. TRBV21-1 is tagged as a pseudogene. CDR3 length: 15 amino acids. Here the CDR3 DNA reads TGTGCCAGCAGCAAAAAGGCTAGGAGTGAACGCGAGCAGTACTTC. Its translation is CASSKKARSEREQYF.

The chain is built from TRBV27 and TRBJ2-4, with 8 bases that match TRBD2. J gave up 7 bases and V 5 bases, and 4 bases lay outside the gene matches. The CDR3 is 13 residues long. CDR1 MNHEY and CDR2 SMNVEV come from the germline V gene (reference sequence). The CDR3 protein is CASSNGLANIQYF. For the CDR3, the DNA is TGTGCCAGCAGTAACGGACTAGCTAACATTCAGTACTTC.

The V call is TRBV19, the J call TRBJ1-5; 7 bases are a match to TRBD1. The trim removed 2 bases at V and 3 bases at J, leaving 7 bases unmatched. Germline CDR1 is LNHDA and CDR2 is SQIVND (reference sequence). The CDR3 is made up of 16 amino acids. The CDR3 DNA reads TGTGCCAGTAGTATACGGACAGGTTTTTTCAATCAGCCCCAGCATTTT. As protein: CASSIRTGFFNQPQHF.

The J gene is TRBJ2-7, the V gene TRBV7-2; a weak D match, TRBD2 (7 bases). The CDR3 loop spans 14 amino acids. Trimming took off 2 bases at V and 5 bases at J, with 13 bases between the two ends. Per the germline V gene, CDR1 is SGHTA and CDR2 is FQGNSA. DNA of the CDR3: TGTGCCAGCAGCTTATCGGGGGGCGGGAACGAGCAGTACTTC. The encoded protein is CASSLSGGGNEQYF.

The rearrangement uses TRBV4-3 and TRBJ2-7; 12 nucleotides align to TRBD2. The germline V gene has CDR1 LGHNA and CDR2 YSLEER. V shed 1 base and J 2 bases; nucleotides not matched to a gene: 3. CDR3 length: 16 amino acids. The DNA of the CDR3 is TGCGCCAGCAGCCAAGTGCTAGCGGGAGGGCCCTACGAGCAGTACTTC. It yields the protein CASSQVLAGGPYEQYF.

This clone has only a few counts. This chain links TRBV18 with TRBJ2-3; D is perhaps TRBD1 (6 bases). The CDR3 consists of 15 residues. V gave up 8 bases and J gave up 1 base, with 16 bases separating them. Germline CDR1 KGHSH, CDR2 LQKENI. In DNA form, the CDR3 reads TGTGCCAGCACCACCAGGGGCGCAGGCACAGATACGCAGTATTTT. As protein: CASTTRGAGTDTQYF.

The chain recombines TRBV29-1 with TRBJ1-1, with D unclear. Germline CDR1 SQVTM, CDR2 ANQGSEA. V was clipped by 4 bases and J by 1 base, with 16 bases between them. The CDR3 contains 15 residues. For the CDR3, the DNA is TGCAGCGTTGTATGGAGTGGGAGGGCGAACACTGAAGCTTTCTTT. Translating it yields CSVVWSGRANTEAFF.

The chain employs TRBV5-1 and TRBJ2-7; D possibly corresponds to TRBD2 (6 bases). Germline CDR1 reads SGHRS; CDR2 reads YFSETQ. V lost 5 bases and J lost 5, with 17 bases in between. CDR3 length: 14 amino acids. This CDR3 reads CASSSDPSGDEQYF. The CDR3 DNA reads TGCGCCAGCAGTTCAGACCCATCGGGGGACGAGCAGTACTTC.

CDR3: CASSLWTGGAETQYF. Written as DNA, the CDR3 is TGTGCCAGCAGTTTATGGACAGGGGGCGCGGAGACCCAGTACTTC. This rearrangement joins TRBV7-2 to TRBJ2-5, with TRBD1 matching 11 bases. The V and J ends lost 6 bases and 5 bases, in that order; junction bases with no gene match: 8. Germline CDR1 and CDR2: SGHTA and FQGNSA. CDR3 length: 15 residues.